This paragraph reports one T cell receptor beta chain. What it recognizes is unknown. Treatment here: oral pan-JAK inhibitor, 5-10 mg twice daily. Extracted RNA was reverse transcribed, and the resulting cDNA served as sequencing template. The assay was immunoSEQ multiplex PCR, and TCRdb's table has in-frame clones only and misses some. The sample records around 270,000 clones, 58% being singletons. V dropped 4 bases and J dropped 7; count of bases not matched to a gene: 9. The V gene's germline CDR1 is SGHTA and CDR2 FQGNSA. This CDR3 has 16 amino acids. This specimen comes from a study of CD8+ T cells in alopecia areata. Study findings and constraints: Because of a solitary nonresponder, the connection of baseline CD8+ expansion to response stays uncertain. Patients displayed less clarity in TCR sharing than mice, a finding possibly related to HLA. On tofacitinib, scalp clonality and expanded CD8+ clones among top 100 fell significantly.

The TCR originated in a human donor with alopecia areata. This rearrangement joins TRBV7-2 to TRBJ1-6, with 8 bases fitting TRBD1. The material sequenced was CD4+ T cells sorted from blood, taken at week 24, from a patient treated with tofacitinib. CDR3 region: CASSWDSGGANSPLHF. CDR3 nucleotides: TGTGCCAGCAGCTGGGATTCAGGGGGCGCGAATTCACCCCTCCACTTT. The full variable domain, rest sourced from reference TRBV7-2 and TRBJ1-6, is GAGVSQSPSNKVTEKGKDVELRCDPISGHTALYWYRQSLGQGLEFLIYFQGNSAPDKSGLPSDRFSAERTGGSVSTLTIQRTQQEDSAVYLCASSWDSGGANSPLHFGNGTRLTVT.